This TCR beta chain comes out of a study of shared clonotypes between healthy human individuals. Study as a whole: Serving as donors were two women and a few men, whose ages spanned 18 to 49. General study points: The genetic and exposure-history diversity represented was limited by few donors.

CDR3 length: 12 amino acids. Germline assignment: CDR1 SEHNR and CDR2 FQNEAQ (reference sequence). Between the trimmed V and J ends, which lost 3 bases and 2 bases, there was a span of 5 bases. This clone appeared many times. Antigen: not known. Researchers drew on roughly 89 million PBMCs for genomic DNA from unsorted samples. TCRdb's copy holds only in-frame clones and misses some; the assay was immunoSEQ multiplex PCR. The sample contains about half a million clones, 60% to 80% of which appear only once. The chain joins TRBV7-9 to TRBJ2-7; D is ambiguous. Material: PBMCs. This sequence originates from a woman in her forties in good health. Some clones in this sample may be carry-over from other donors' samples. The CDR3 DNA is TGTGCCAGCAGCTTTTCAGCCTACGAGCAGTACTTC. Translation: CASSFSAYEQYF.